The 2 T cell receptor beta chains in this list originate from one sample, sequenced in a study of T cells in Graves' hyperthyroidism and ophthalmopathy. Regions amplified from RNA transcripts were the TCR beta CDR3 regions. TCR CDR3 regions were first amplified by RT-PCR with HTBI primers. TCRdb re-called the multiplex PCR reads with MiXCR, one entry per CDR3 protein. Of nearly 750,000 distinct CDR3 sequences listed, 35% are singletons. The sequencing sample was made of blood. The receptors were gathered from a woman between 35 and 50 years old with Graves' hyperthyroidism.

The chain has TRBV20-1 and TRBJ1-3; no definite D call. This CDR3 contains 12 residues. Per the germline V gene, CDR1 is DFQATT and CDR2 is SNEGSKA (reference sequence). The V gene lost 6 bases and the J gene lost 3 bases, with 9 bases spanning the gap. The CDR3 spells CSAIKGGNTIYF. The CDR3 nucleotides are TGCAGTGCCATTAAGGGTGGAAACACCATATATTTT.

The chain employs TRBV5-5 and TRBJ2-2; the D gene is possibly TRBD2 (6 bases). V lost 4 bases and J lost 2, with 15 bases in between. Germline V gene data show CDR1 as SGHKS and CDR2 as YYEKEE (reference sequence). CDR3 length: 16 residues. CDR3 nucleotides: TGTGCCAGCAGCGTCGGGGGAAGACTTAACACCGGGGAGCTGTTTTTT. This translates into CASSVGGRLNTGELFF. Full variable domain (rest looked up from reference TRBV5-5 and TRBJ2-2): DAGVTQSPTHLIKTRGQQVTLRCSPISGHKSVSWYQQVLGQGPQFIFQYYEKEERGRGNFPDRFSARQFPNYSSELNVNALLLGDSALYLCASSVGGRLNTGELFFGEGSRLTVL.